Following are 28 T cell receptor beta chains from one sample sequenced in a study of cytomegalovirus exposure and HLA in healthy donors. PCR involved 60 Vbeta and 13 Jbeta primers. Profiling relied on immunoSEQ multiplex PCR, and the TCRdb table lists in-frame clones only, not all of them. This sample yields about 130,000 clones, of which roughly 80% are seen a single time; 4% belongs to the top ten. Sequencing used PBMCs. These receptors originate from a woman in her thirties or forties in good health and CMV-seronegative.

This chain links TRBV4-3 with TRBJ2-1; D is uncertain. The ends were cut back, 1 base at V and 0 bases at J, with 10 bases in the middle. This CDR3 contains 16 residues. The germline V gene encodes CDR1 LGHNA and CDR2 YSLEER. The chain's CDR3 is CASSQVYGSSYNEQFF. CDR3 in DNA: TGCGCCAGCAGCCAAGTTTACGGTAGCTCCTACAATGAGCAGTTCTTC.

The chain has TRBV7-2 and TRBJ2-2; no firm D call. The CDR3 covers 16 residues. The germline V gene has CDR1 SGHTA and CDR2 FQGNSA. Trimming stripped 0 bases from V and 3 bases from J, with 11 bases between. The CDR3 protein is CASSLATALDTGELFF. The CDR3, as DNA: TGTGCCAGCAGCTTAGCCACAGCATTGGACACCGGGGAGCTGTTTTTT.

The V call is TRBV9, the J call TRBJ2-3; 9 nucleotides line up with TRBD2. The ends lost 3 bases at V and 4 bases at J; junction bases unmatched: 9. The CDR3 contains 16 residues. Germline assignment: CDR1 SGDLS and CDR2 YYNGEE. The CDR3 region has the DNA TGTGCCAGCAGCGCCCCCAGGGCGGGAGGGGCAGATACGCAGTATTTT. Residues: CASSAPRAGGADTQYF.

V is TRBV4-1 and J is TRBJ1-2; D is uncertain. Trimming cost V 0 bases and J 3 bases, with 8 bases left between them. This CDR3 region has 14 residues. Germline V gene sequence: CDR1 MGHRA, CDR2 YSYEKL. CDR3 residues: CASSQDPEHYGYTF. CDR3 coding DNA: TGCGCCAGCAGCCAAGATCCTGAGCACTATGGCTACACCTTC.

This clone has more than one count but fewer than ten. This chain connects TRBV7-3 to TRBJ1-6; D gene unclear. The V gene lost 0 bases and the J gene lost 7 bases, with 13 bases spanning the gap. This CDR3 is built from 16 residues. CDR1 and CDR2 (germline): SGHTA, FQGTGA. CDR3 coding DNA: TGTGCCAGCAGCTTAACTTGCGGGTACTACAATTCACCCCTCCACTTT. Encoded protein: CASSLTCGYYNSPLHF.

The gene calls are TRBV11-3 and TRBJ2-2; D ambiguous. This CDR3 has 12 amino acids. Trimming took off 4 bases at V and 7 bases at J, with 7 bases between the two ends. Germline CDR1 reads SGHNT; CDR2 reads YENEEA. CDR3 sequence: CASSYGFGELFF. The CDR3 DNA follows: TGTGCCAGCAGCTACGGGTTCGGGGAGCTGTTTTTT.

This chain joins TRBV7-8 and TRBJ1-6; a possible D gene is TRBD1 (6 bases). Germline V gene data show CDR1 as SGHVS and CDR2 as FQNEAQ. V lost 5 bases to trimming and J lost 7 bases, with 15 bases between them. This CDR3 has 15 residues. The CDR3 loop reads CASSTRGNLNSPLHF. The CDR3 DNA reads as TGTGCCAGCAGCACCAGGGGAAATCTGAATTCACCCCTCCACTTT.

J is TRBJ2-7 and V is TRBV2, with D perhaps matching TRBD2 (6 bases). CDR1 is SNHLY, CDR2 FYNNEI, per germline. The CDR3 spans 14 residues. V was pared by 7 bases and J by 2 bases, with 15 bases between. The CDR3 region is CASKEGVRTYEQYF. DNA of the CDR3: TGTGCCAGCAAGGAGGGCGTGCGCACCTACGAGCAGTACTTC.

V is TRBV6-5 and J is TRBJ2-5; 8 bases map to TRBD1. After removal of 5 bases from V and 3 bases from J, the junction contained 2 bases not matched to a gene. Germline V CDR1 and CDR2: MNHEY, SVGAGI. The CDR3 is 13 residues long. The CDR3 DNA reads TGTGCCAGCAGTCAGGACAGGGAAGAGACCCAGTACTTC. This gives the protein CASSQDREETQYF.

The chain links TRBV27 to TRBJ1-1; a weak D match, TRBD1 (5 bases). Per the germline V gene, CDR1 is MNHEY and CDR2 is SMNVEV (reference sequence). The CDR3 consists of 15 residues. The V gene lost 6 bases and the J gene lost 3 bases, with 17 bases spanning the gap. The CDR3 is CASSTQATRDTEAFF. CDR3 DNA: TGTGCCAGCAGCACACAGGCCACACGGGACACTGAAGCTTTCTTT.

This clone showed up just a few times. CDR3 amino acids: CASSSFPGTGEQYF. The CDR3, as DNA: TGTGCCAGCAGTTCATTTCCCGGGACAGGCGAGCAGTACTTC. The rearrangement links TRBV27 to TRBJ2-7; 8 positions agree with TRBD1. Per germline, CDR1 MNHEY and CDR2 SMNVEV (reference sequence). V gave up 4 bases and J gave up 6 bases; unmatched junction bases: 8. This CDR3 comprises 14 residues.

This clone came up once. This chain links TRBV28 with TRBJ2-3; 9 bases align to TRBD1. The germline gives CDR1 MDHEN, CDR2 SYDVKM. J lost 3 bases, V lost 2 bases, and 3 bases had no gene match. The CDR3 loop spans 15 amino acids. The CDR3 is CASSLGDRVTDTQYF. CDR3 DNA sequence: TGTGCCAGCAGTTTAGGGGACAGGGTTACAGATACGCAGTATTTT.

This clone has a single count. This sequence joins TRBV6-5 and TRBJ1-1; D is uncertain. This CDR3 has 13 amino acids. CDR1 MNHEY and CDR2 SVGAGI come from the germline V gene. The V and J ends lost 5 bases and 6 bases respectively, with 13 bases between them. This CDR3 is CASSPGVAPEAFF. As DNA, the CDR3 is TGTGCCAGCAGTCCCGGGGTTGCCCCTGAAGCTTTCTTT.

The V call is TRBV28, the J call TRBJ1-2; 9 bases are shared with TRBD1. Germline assignment: CDR1 MDHEN and CDR2 SYDVKM. V lost 10 bases and J lost 7; bases outside the gene matches: 10. The CDR3 totals 13 residues. DNA of the CDR3: TGTGCCACCCCGGGGGACAGGGCAAGTGGCTACACCTTC. Translating it yields CATPGDRASGYTF.

This clone appeared a few times. This chain links TRBV28 with TRBJ2-7; 9 nucleotides align to TRBD2. This CDR3 has 15 residues. Germline V lookup: CDR1 MDHEN, CDR2 SYDVKM. After removal of 6 bases from V and 2 bases from J, the junction contained 8 bases not matched to a gene. The CDR3 reads CASRTGTSPAYEQYF. The CDR3 region has the DNA TGTGCCAGCAGAACCGGGACTAGCCCGGCCTACGAGCAGTACTTC.

The chain couples TRBV27 to TRBJ2-7; TRBD1 matches at 9 bases. The CDR3 length is 15 residues. The V segment lost 2 bases and the J segment 3 bases; nucleotides outside the gene matches: 5. Germline CDR1 reads MNHEY; CDR2 reads SMNVEV (reference sequence). The CDR3 sequence is CASSLAPGQGYEQYF. CDR3 nucleotide sequence: TGTGCCAGCAGTTTAGCCCCGGGACAGGGCTACGAGCAGTACTTC.

This chain uses TRBV29-1 with TRBJ1-1, with 8 positions matching TRBD1. The CDR3 contains 15 residues. Losses at the gene ends were 4 bases for V and 4 bases for J; bases not matched to a gene: 11. Per the germline V gene, CDR1 is SQVTM and CDR2 is ANQGSEA. The DNA of the CDR3 is TGCAGCGTTGGGGATCGGGCAGGGGGCACCACTGAAGCTTTCTTT. Translation: CSVGDRAGGTTEAFF. Looking up the rest from reference TRBV29-1 and TRBJ1-1 gives the full variable domain: SAVISQKPSRDICQRGTSLTIQCQVDSQVTMMFWYRQQPGQSLTLIATANQGSEATYESGFVIDKFPISRPNLTFSTLTVSNMSPEDSSIYLCSVGDRAGGTTEAFFGQGTRLTVV.

The V call is TRBV20-1, the J call TRBJ1-2; no clear D. Per the germline V gene, CDR1 is DFQATT and CDR2 is SNEGSKA (reference sequence). There are 11 residues in the CDR3. The V and J ends lost 6 bases and 7 bases respectively, with 12 bases between them. The CDR3 reads CSAPRSRGYTF. The CDR3 DNA reads TGCAGTGCACCCCGGAGTCGTGGCTACACCTTC.

This clone was detected once. The V call is TRBV5-6, the J call TRBJ2-7; D possibly corresponds to TRBD1 (6 bases). Germline CDR1 SGHDT, CDR2 YYEEEE. The V end lost 3 bases, the J end lost 2 bases, and 12 bases lay between the germline ends. The CDR3 covers 14 residues. In DNA, the CDR3 is TGTGCCAGCAGCTGGACAGTCCAGGCCTACGAGCAGTACTTC. Its protein product is CASSWTVQAYEQYF.

In regard to this clone: At one boundary the junction diverges from the germline segment, which might be a read error. V usage is TRBV7-9 and J usage is TRBJ1-2, with D possibly being TRBD1 (6 bases). Germline V lookup: CDR1 SEHNR, CDR2 FQNEAQ (reference sequence). The CDR3 loop spans 12 amino acids. The CDR3 coding sequence is TGTGCCAGCAGCCTAACAGGGTATGGCTACCCCTTC. Its translation: CASSLTGYGYPF.

The chain is built from TRBV28 and TRBJ2-2; 7 nucleotides align to TRBD1. This CDR3 has 16 amino acids. Per germline, CDR1 MDHEN and CDR2 SYDVKM. V shed 7 bases and J 7 bases; nucleotides not matched to a gene: 15. In nucleotides, the CDR3 is TGTGCCAGCAAGGACCAAACAGGGGCGACCAGCGGGGAGCTGTTTTTT. Protein product: CASKDQTGATSGELFF.

The J gene is TRBJ2-7, the V gene TRBV19; 10 bases agree with TRBD1. Per the germline V gene, CDR1 is LNHDA and CDR2 is SQIVND (reference sequence). This CDR3 spans 14 amino acids. V trimming: 3 bases; J trimming: 4 bases; junction bases outside the gene matches: 3. The DNA for the CDR3 is TGTGCCAGTAGTATTGGGACAGGGGCATACGAGCAGTACTTC. Residues: CASSIGTGAYEQYF.

This clone has more than one count but fewer than ten. The J gene is TRBJ2-7, the V gene TRBV5-1, with D possibly matching TRBD1 (6 bases). The CDR3 is 17 residues long. In germline, CDR1 is SGHRS, CDR2 YFSETQ. V gave up 1 base and J gave up 6 bases, with 23 bases separating them. CDR3 nucleotides: TGCGCCAGCAGCTTGACCTCCCATAACAGGGTAGGCACCGAGCAGTACTTC. Translated: CASSLTSHNRVGTEQYF.

V usage is TRBV6-5 and J usage is TRBJ1-1, with 8 bases fitting TRBD1. This CDR3 has 15 amino acids. J was trimmed by 6 bases and V by 2 bases; bases with no gene match: 8. CDR1 MNHEY and CDR2 SVGAGI come from the germline V gene. As DNA, the CDR3 is TGTGCCAGCAGTTACGGTCTTACAGGGGGAGCTGAAGCTTTCTTT. This codes for CASSYGLTGGAEAFF.

This sequence joins TRBV19 and TRBJ1-1, with 7 bases lining up with TRBD1. The V segment lost 3 bases and the J segment 5 bases; nucleotides outside the gene matches: 15. The CDR3 has 17 residues. Germline-derived CDR1 and CDR2 are LNHDA and SQIVND (reference sequence). DNA of the CDR3: TGTGCCAGTAGTATTATGAAGACAGGGAGGAGGGGTACTGAAGCTTTCTTT. It translates to CASSIMKTGRRGTEAFF.

The V gene is TRBV18, the J gene TRBJ2-5, with 11 positions matching TRBD1. The CDR3 length is 15 residues. J lost 2 bases, V lost 3 bases, and 2 bases had no gene match. CDR1 and CDR2 (germline): KGHSH, LQKENI. The DNA for the CDR3 is TGTGCCAGCTCACCGGGACAGGGGGGGCAAGAGACCCAGTACTTC. This translates into CASSPGQGGQETQYF.

J is TRBJ2-5 and V is TRBV5-4, with D possibly matching TRBD1 (6 bases). V dropped 0 bases and J dropped 2 bases, with 11 bases sitting between them. The germline V gene encodes CDR1 SGHNT and CDR2 YYREEE (reference sequence). The CDR3 is made up of 15 amino acids. DNA of the CDR3: TGTGCCAGCAGCTTGGTAGCAGGGGCACAAGAGACCCAGTACTTC. It yields the protein CASSLVAGAQETQYF.

V is TRBV29-1 and J is TRBJ1-2; weak D call: TRBD1 (6 bases). Looked up from germline, CDR1 is SQVTM and CDR2 is ANQGSEA. This CDR3 region has 14 residues. Deletions cut 0 bases from V and 5 bases from J, with 13 bases between. The CDR3 sequence is CSVEDPGQGYGYTF. The CDR3 region has the DNA TGCAGCGTTGAAGATCCGGGACAAGGGTATGGCTACACCTTC.